This entry is about one TCR beta chain. The source of the sample is a study of T cell responses to AZD1222 COVID-19 vaccine. Germline V CDR1 and CDR2: LNHDA, SQIVND (reference sequence). With 0 bases removed from V and 3 bases from J, the gap between germline ends came to 3 bases. The CDR3 length is 12 residues. Data came from immunoSEQ multiplex PCR; TCRdb stores just in-frame clones and leaves some out. The sample yields about 120,000 clones, around 94% seen once. V usage is TRBV19 and J usage is TRBJ2-7; no firm D call. This clonotype was sampled from an adult who received the AZD1222 COVID-19 vaccine. The sample was peripheral blood, taken 28 days after the second AZD1222 dose. In DNA, the CDR3 is TGTGCCAGTAGTATAGATAGCTACGAGCAGTACTTC. This sequence encodes CASSIDSYEQYF.